This TCR beta chain was recorded in a study of blood T cell repertoires in COVID-19 (dated by TCRdb to about 2020). With respect to the entire study: Samples from collaborators originated in the United States, Italy and Spain and spanned both the acute and convalescent phases of COVID-19. The sample metadata nearly always contained a de-identified subject ID, COVID-19 status, age in years and sex. The prospective study material was composed of cDNA or gDNA derived from T cells, B-cell-depleted T cells, or PBMCs. The samples were drawn from two sources: the first 160 participants of the ongoing ImmuneRACE study, and about 1,300 subjects contributed by 6 global collaborators. Subjects who had been exposed to COVID-19, were actively infected with it, or had recovered from it provided the deeply sampled blood TCRbeta repertoires that made up the dataset. The repertoires were released in a freely available public database meant as a resource for research on the immune response to SARS-CoV-2. Where available, HLA class I and class II types were obtained from metadata supplied by the sample provider rather than from assay-based typing. Broad study findings and their caveats: Clinical and demographic metadata were provided uncurated, with the amount varying by source and participant.

TCRbeta CDR3 regions were amplified from genomic DNA using the immunoSEQ Assay, a bias-controlled multiplex PCR. On the authors' methods: The number of nucleated cells in each sample was estimated by amplification of reference gene primers within the assay. To quantify the absolute abundance of each unique TCRbeta CDR3 rearrangement, sequence reads were collapsed and filtered. For each sample, productive Simpson clonality was calculated by taking the square root of Simpson's diversity index across productive rearrangements. In its TCRdb copy, this immuneACCESS table keeps in-frame sequences only and misses some clones. Where compared with another copy, unresolved V genes explain less than half of these, and the others have no known cause. That table is the source of V, J and clone size, and D and trimming were worked out from the DNA. This sample lists about 160,000 clones; roughly 84% were detected once. The top ten hold about 6.9% of the sample.

At one collaborating source in Seattle, patients were enrolled during active infection and were followed longitudinally through the course of disease. Collaborating institutions collected whole blood in K2EDTA tubes following their own protocols. Collaborator samples were shipped for TCRbeta analysis as frozen whole blood, isolated PBMCs, or DNA extracted from either sample type. About this clone: Its cognate antigen has yet to be identified. Base qualities were left out, and no much larger clone turns up one base away.

The trim is 2 bases for V and 4 bases for J, with a gap of 8 bases between the germline ends. CDR1 KGHSH and CDR2 LQKENI are derived from the germline V gene. The CDR3, cysteine through phenylalanine, is 13 amino acids long. Of the read, only the CDR3 DNA is kept; its 39 bases are in frame from base 1. The sequenced material came from peripheral blood. The sequence was collected from a man older than 75 with COVID-19, enrolled during active disease. The rearrangement joined TRBV18 to TRBJ1-2; no D segment can be confidently identified. The nucleotide sequence is TGTGCCAGCTCACCAATGGGCTCCTATGGCTACACCTTC. This yields the protein CASSPMGSYGYTF. With the rest looked up from the reference TRBV18 and TRBJ1-2 genes rather than sequenced, the full variable domain is NAGVMQNPRHLVRRRGQEARLRCSPMKGHSHVYWYRQLPEEGLKFMVYLQKENIIDESGMPKERFSAEFPKEGPSILRIQQVVRGDSAAYFCASSPMGSYGYTFGSGTRLTVV.